This T cell receptor beta chain comes out of a study of T-cell reconstitution after alpha-beta-depleted transplantation in children. Preparation of the TCRbeta library was carried out with unique molecular identifiers. TCRdb processed the PCR reads anew with MiXCR; each CDR3 protein has one entry. Of roughly 200,000 distinct CDR3 sequences listed, more than 14% were seen once; the top ten hold around 14%. V lost 4 bases, J lost 9 bases, and 13 bases lay in between. This CDR3 contains 14 residues. This clonotype was observed many times. This sequence originates from a human donor who donated a stem cell graft to a child with acute lymphoblastic leukemia. The input for sequencing was PBMCs from the stem cell graft donor, taken from the stem cell graft. The chain employs TRBV12-3 or TRBV12-4 and TRBJ1-6, with a possible D match to TRBD1 (6 bases). The CDR3 region is CASSSGTSLSPLHF. CDR3 DNA: TGTGCCAGCAGTTCCGGGACAAGCCTTTCACCCCTCCACTTT.